These 31 T cell receptor beta chains originate from one sample sequenced in a study of post-analysis software for immune sequencing data. Overall study results and limits: Five or six TRBV segments were significantly more frequent in patients than in controls. TRBV5-6, TRBV5-1 and TRBV20-1 were among these segments.

Unique molecular identifiers tagged the TCR beta cDNA libraries. TCRdb recomputed calls from the PCR reads with MiXCR, one row per CDR3 protein. This sample has about 540,000 distinct CDR3 sequences; 34% occur once, and the top ten carry 4.5% to 7.5%. Their antigens are not known. Source material: blood. The source is a girl aged 2 to 17 with multiple sclerosis.

The V and J genes are TRBV25-1 and TRBJ2-3, with D uncertain. Trimming took 2 bases from V and 4 from J, leaving 4 bases between them. There are 12 residues in the CDR3. Germline V gives CDR1 MGHDK, CDR2 SYGVNS. The CDR3, as DNA: TGTGCCAGCAGTGAAAGTCCAGATACGCAGTATTTT. Its translation is CASSESPDTQYF.

This clonotype came up a few times. The chain employs TRBV10-2 and TRBJ2-7; D possibly corresponds to TRBD1 (5 bases). Germline CDR1 reads WSHSY; CDR2 reads SAAADI. V was shortened by 0 bases and J by 1 base, with 7 bases between the two germline ends. CDR3 length: 14 residues. The CDR3, as DNA: TGCGCCAGCAGTGAGTCGGGGCTTTCCTACGAGCAGTACTTC. Protein product: CASSESGLSYEQYF.

V gene TRBV7-9 combines with J gene TRBJ2-5; the match to TRBD1 covers 9 bases. V was pared by 5 bases and J by 5 bases, with 3 bases of the junction left unmatched. Germline V gene sequence: CDR1 SEHNR, CDR2 FQNEAQ (reference sequence). The CDR3 has 13 residues. This CDR3 reads CASSPQGAETQYF. CDR3 DNA: TGTGCCAGCAGCCCACAGGGGGCTGAGACCCAGTACTTC.

The rearrangement joins TRBV20-1 to TRBJ2-3; TRBD2 agrees at 11 bases. This CDR3 region has 17 residues. CDR1 is DFQATT, CDR2 SNEGSKA, per germline (reference sequence). With V trimmed by 3 bases and J by 2 bases, 10 bases remained unmatched. The CDR3 sequence: CSASYSGGAGNTDTQYF. Written as DNA, the CDR3 is TGCAGTGCTAGCTATAGCGGGGGGGCAGGAAACACAGATACGCAGTATTTT.

The gene calls are TRBV6-4 and TRBJ2-2; D ambiguous. V was pared by 1 base and J by 1 base, with 10 bases between. This CDR3 is built from 16 residues. Germline values: CDR1 MRHNA, CDR2 SNTAGT. The DNA for the CDR3 is TGTGCCAGCAGTGACTTAGTATCCCGGAACACCGGGGAGCTGTTTTTT. Protein product: CASSDLVSRNTGELFF.

This clonotype has more than one count but fewer than ten. This chain links TRBV5-1 with TRBJ2-5; a weak D match, TRBD1 (6 bases). Trimming pared 3 bases from V and 4 bases from J, leaving 13 bases between. Germline V CDR1 and CDR2: SGHRS, YFSETQ. The length of the CDR3 is 14 residues. CDR3 region: CASSWGPEGETQYF. CDR3 DNA sequence: TGCGCCAGCAGCTGGGGGCCCGAAGGAGAGACCCAGTACTTC. Looking up the rest from reference TRBV5-1 and TRBJ2-5 gives the full variable domain: KAGVTQTPRYLIKTRGQQVTLSCSPISGHRSVSWYQQTPGQGLQFLFEYFSETQRNKGNFPGRFSGRQFSNSRSEMNVSTLELGDSALYLCASSWGPEGETQYFGPGTRLLVL.

The chain combines TRBV6-1 with TRBJ2-3; TRBD1 or TRBD2 may be the D gene (5 bases each). The CDR3 sequence is 11 residues long. Trimming removed 4 bases at V and 10 bases at J, with 9 bases between. Germline V CDR1 and CDR2: MNHNS, SASEGT. The CDR3 spells CASSVGEPQYF. CDR3 nucleotide sequence: TGTGCCAGCAGTGTAGGGGAGCCGCAGTATTTT.

The chain couples TRBV9 to TRBJ2-3; no clear D gene. The CDR3 has 15 amino acids. The germline CDR1 and CDR2 sequences are SGDLS and YYNGEE. Between the trimmed V and J ends, which lost 0 bases and 0 bases, there was a span of 8 bases. This CDR3 reads CASSVDPLSTDTQYF. CDR3 sequence (DNA): TGTGCCAGCAGCGTAGACCCCCTGAGCACAGATACGCAGTATTTT.

J is TRBJ1-4 and V is TRBV27; possibly TRBD1 for D (6 bases). V was clipped by 10 bases and J by 3 bases, with 15 bases between them. CDR1 is MNHEY and CDR2 is SMNVEV in the germline V gene (reference sequence). CDR3 length: 14 residues. DNA for the CDR3: TGTGCCACGGCAGGGGAGGTTTCTAATGAAAAACTGTTTTTT. Its protein is CATAGEVSNEKLFF.

The V and J genes are TRBV4-2 and TRBJ1-5; 9 nucleotides align to TRBD1. CDR1 and CDR2 from the germline V gene are LGHNA and YNFKEQ. The CDR3 consists of 17 residues. J was trimmed by 2 bases and V by 1 base; bases with no gene match: 6. This CDR3 is CASSQGEWDRGNQPQHF. The CDR3, as DNA: TGTGCCAGCAGCCAAGGAGAATGGGACAGGGGCAATCAGCCCCAGCATTTT.

V usage is TRBV20-1 and J usage is TRBJ2-2, with D possibly matching TRBD2 (5 bases). The V end was cut by 3 bases, the J end by 4 bases, with 9 bases between. Per the germline V gene, CDR1 is DFQATT and CDR2 is SNEGSKA (reference sequence). CDR3 length equals 13 residues. Here the CDR3 reads CSASERITGELFF. The CDR3 DNA reads as TGCAGTGCTAGTGAGCGGATCACCGGGGAGCTGTTTTTT.

This clonotype occurred a few times. The V and J genes are TRBV5-1 and TRBJ2-7; D possibly corresponds to TRBD1 (6 bases). This CDR3 region has 12 residues. V lost 6 bases to trimming and J lost 1 base, with 8 bases between them. Germline V CDR1 and CDR2: SGHRS, YFSETQ. The CDR3 nucleotides are TGCGCCAGCATTGGACAGTCCTACGAGCAGTACTTC. This translates into CASIGQSYEQYF. Supplemented by reference TRBV5-1 and TRBJ2-7, the full variable domain reads KAGVTQTPRYLIKTRGQQVTLSCSPISGHRSVSWYQQTPGQGLQFLFEYFSETQRNKGNFPGRFSGRQFSNSRSEMNVSTLELGDSALYLCASIGQSYEQYFGPGTRLTVT.

The CDR3 sequence: CATSEAGQGYGYTF. The CDR3 nucleotides read TGTGCCACCAGTGAGGCCGGACAGGGTTATGGCTACACCTTC. This chain links TRBV24-1 with TRBJ1-2, with 8 bases identical to TRBD1. The CDR3 sequence is 14 residues long. Unmatched junction bases numbered 5, after V lost 4 bases and J lost 5 bases. The V gene's germline CDR1 is KGHDR and CDR2 SFDVKD.

The DNA of the CDR3 is TGTGCCTCAGATCAGGACAGCTATGGCTACACCTTC. Protein product: CASDQDSYGYTF. The V and J genes are TRBV2 and TRBJ1-2, with a tentative D call TRBD1 (6 bases). The CDR3 has 12 residues. V gave up 11 bases and J gave up 4 bases, with 14 bases separating them. CDR1 SNHLY and CDR2 FYNNEI come from the germline V gene.

This clonotype appeared a few times. The chain joins TRBV10-1 to TRBJ1-2, with 10 bases matching TRBD1. V shed 3 bases, J shed 1 base, and the junction held 2 bases outside the gene matches. CDR3 length: 15 residues. CDR1 WNHNN and CDR2 SYGVQD come from the germline V gene (reference sequence). In DNA, the CDR3 is TGCGCCAGCAGTGAAGGGACAGGGGATAACTATGGCTACACCTTC. It yields the protein CASSEGTGDNYGYTF.

V is TRBV20-1 and J is TRBJ1-2, with D maybe TRBD1 (6 bases). Trimming stripped 4 bases from V and 5 bases from J, with 14 bases between. Germline-derived CDR1 and CDR2 are DFQATT and SNEGSKA (reference sequence). The CDR3 is made up of 13 amino acids. As DNA, the CDR3 is TGCAGTGCTACTACAGGGATCGGGTATGGCTACACCTTC. It encodes CSATTGIGYGYTF.

V is TRBV7-2 and J is TRBJ2-3; 14 bases agree with TRBD2. Germline lookup yields CDR1 SGHTA and CDR2 FQGNSA. This CDR3 comprises 17 residues. V trimming: 5 bases; J trimming: 4 bases; junction bases outside the gene matches: 8. The CDR3, as DNA: TGTGCCAGCAGCAGAGGACTAGCGGGGGGCCCTTCAGATACGCAGTATTTT. It translates to CASSRGLAGGPSDTQYF.

The chain is built from TRBV9 and TRBJ1-4, with 7 bases matching TRBD1. There are 17 residues in the CDR3. The V gene's germline CDR1 is SGDLS and CDR2 YYNGEE. Trimming removed 6 bases from V and 8 bases from J; junction bases left unmatched: 19. DNA for the CDR3: TGTGCCAGCAACAATCGCCAGAAAGGGGGCCGGGGCGAAAAACTGTTTTTT. Translated: CASNNRQKGGRGEKLFF. Using reference TRBV9 and TRBJ1-4 for the parts outside the CDR3, the full variable domain is DSGVTQTPKHLITATGQRVTLRCSPRSGDLSVYWYQQSLDQGLQFLIQYYNGEERAKGNILERFSAQQFPDLHSELNLSSLELGDSALYFCASNNRQKGGRGEKLFFGSGTQLSVL.

The chain uses TRBV5-1 and TRBJ2-5; weak D call: TRBD1 (7 bases). V lost 0 bases and J 9 bases, leaving 12 bases between the germline ends. The CDR3 has 13 amino acids. Germline CDR1 reads SGHRS; CDR2 reads YFSETQ. The CDR3 is CASSLDTGEAQYF. For the CDR3, the DNA is TGCGCCAGCAGCTTGGATACAGGGGAGGCCCAGTACTTC.

V usage is TRBV7-9 and J usage is TRBJ1-1; D remains ambiguous. Between the trimmed V and J ends, which lost 3 bases and 4 bases, there was a span of 6 bases. CDR1 is SEHNR and CDR2 is FQNEAQ in the germline V gene (reference sequence). CDR3 length equals 12 residues. CDR3 sequence (DNA): TGTGCCAGCAGCTTTCCTGGCACTGAAGCTTTCTTT. This encodes CASSFPGTEAFF.

The count of this clonotype is one. This chain joins TRBV7-9 and TRBJ2-3; 10 nucleotides agree with TRBD1. V gave up 0 bases and J gave up 0 bases; unmatched junction bases: 9. CDR1 and CDR2 (germline): SEHNR, FQNEAQ (reference sequence). CDR3 length equals 19 residues. The CDR3 here is CASSLATGGKPSSTDTQYF. The CDR3 nucleotides read TGTGCCAGCAGCTTAGCGACAGGGGGCAAACCCTCTAGCACAGATACGCAGTATTTT.

Details on this clonotype: This may arise from a read error, as a much more abundant clone is one base away. The chain joins TRBV11-2 to TRBJ1-2; 7 positions match TRBD1. The CDR3 is 13 amino acids. The germline gives CDR1 SGHAT, CDR2 FQNNGV. The chain's CDR3 is CASSPGQNYDYTF. In DNA form, the CDR3 reads TGTGCCAGCAGCCCGGGACAGAACTATGACTACACCTTC.

The table lists this clonotype with a few counts. This chain uses TRBV20-1 with TRBJ2-7; 7 nucleotides match TRBD1. This CDR3 spans 13 amino acids. The germline CDR1 and CDR2 sequences are DFQATT and SNEGSKA (reference sequence). V lost 6 bases, J lost 2 bases, and 7 bases stayed unmatched. The CDR3 loop reads CSAPDRSTYEQYF. The CDR3 bases are TGCAGTGCCCCGGACAGGTCAACCTACGAGCAGTACTTC.

This chain joins TRBV10-3 and TRBJ2-5; the D is unclear. CDR3 length: 12 residues. V lost 3 bases to trimming and J lost 4 bases, with 6 bases between them. Germline V gene lookup returns CDR1 ENHRY and CDR2 SYGVKD. DNA of the CDR3: TGTGCCATCAGTGAACCTGGAGAGACCCAGTACTTC. Residues: CAISEPGETQYF.

The CDR3 spells CASSSPGQGNTEAFF. The CDR3 DNA sequence: TGTGCCAGCAGTTCACCGGGACAGGGAAACACTGAAGCTTTCTTT. The V gene is TRBV6-6, the J gene TRBJ1-1; the match to TRBD1 covers 9 bases. The ends lost 4 bases at V and 2 bases at J; junction bases unmatched: 5. Germline-derived CDR1 and CDR2 are MNHNY and SVGAGI (reference sequence). The CDR3 contains 15 residues.

The table lists this clonotype with many counts. This chain links TRBV9 with TRBJ2-5; 8 bases line up with TRBD1. This CDR3 spans 14 amino acids. With V trimmed by 0 bases and J by 5 bases, 3 bases remained unmatched. CDR1 and CDR2 from the germline V gene are SGDLS and YYNGEE. CDR3 in amino acids: CASSVGTGMETQYF. CDR3 in DNA: TGTGCCAGCAGCGTAGGGACAGGGATGGAGACCCAGTACTTC.

This clonotype was seen only a few times. V usage is TRBV5-1 and J usage is TRBJ1-1; TRBD1 is a possible D gene (6 bases). Trimming removed 3 bases from V and 6 bases from J, with 18 bases in between. CDR1 and CDR2 (germline): SGHRS, YFSETQ. This CDR3 contains 15 residues. In DNA, the CDR3 is TGCGCCAGCAGCTACCAACAGGGAGGTGTATCTGAAGCTTTCTTT. Its translation is CASSYQQGGVSEAFF.

This clonotype was seen a handful of times. The rearrangement uses TRBV20-1 and TRBJ1-1; a weak D match, TRBD1 (6 bases). Per germline, CDR1 DFQATT and CDR2 SNEGSKA (reference sequence). CDR3 length equals 13 residues. V shed 6 bases and J shed 1 base, with 12 bases lying between them. The DNA of the CDR3 is TGCAGTGCCCTATTCAGGGGGAACACTGAAGCTTTCTTT. Residues: CSALFRGNTEAFF.

The chain recombines TRBV28 with TRBJ1-1, with D unclear. The CDR3 sequence is 13 residues long. The germline gives CDR1 MDHEN, CDR2 SYDVKM. The V and J ends lost 2 bases and 5 bases respectively, with 9 bases between them. The CDR3: CASSLMTPTEAFF. The CDR3 DNA sequence: TGTGCCAGCAGTTTAATGACACCGACTGAAGCTTTCTTT. Combining the CDR3 with reference TRBV28 and TRBJ1-1 gives the whole variable domain DVKVTQSSRYLVKRTGEKVFLECVQDMDHENMFWYRQDPGLGLRLIYFSYDVKMKEKGDIPEGYSVSREKKERFSLILESASTNQTSMYLCASSLMTPTEAFFGQGTRLTVV.

The V gene is TRBV11-2, the J gene TRBJ2-1; D unclear. This CDR3 has 15 amino acids. Trimming shortened V by 6 bases and J by 2 bases, and 14 bases separated the two germline ends. Germline assignment: CDR1 SGHAT and CDR2 FQNNGV. DNA for the CDR3: TGTGCCAGCAGAAATGGAAGGGTGGCCTACAATGAGCAGTTCTTC. It translates to CASRNGRVAYNEQFF.

The J gene is TRBJ2-5, the V gene TRBV15; D uncertain. With 5 bases removed from V and 6 bases from J, the gap between germline ends came to 13 bases. The length of the CDR3 is 13 residues. Germline lookup yields CDR1 LNHNV and CDR2 YYDKDF (reference sequence). The CDR3 region is CATSLVEVKTQYF. DNA of the CDR3: TGTGCCACCAGCCTAGTTGAGGTGAAGACCCAGTACTTC.